The 26 T cell receptor beta chains below come from one sample, sequenced in a study of T cells in Graves' hyperthyroidism and ophthalmopathy. RNA transcripts served as the template for amplifying TCR beta CDR3 regions. When the TCR CDR3 underwent first-round RT-PCR, the HTBI primer set was used. TCRdb recomputed calls from the multiplex PCR reads with MiXCR, one row per CDR3 protein. The table lists about 290,000 distinct CDR3 sequences, less than 15% of them singletons. The sample consisted of blood. These receptors were obtained from a woman in her thirties with Graves' hyperthyroidism that later progressed to Graves' ophthalmopathy.

This clonotype was seen at least ten times. This CDR3 reads CASITSSYNEQFF. The CDR3 region has the DNA TGTGCCAGCATCACTAGCAGCTACAATGAGCAGTTCTTC. The rearrangement uses TRBV12-3 or TRBV12-4 and TRBJ2-1; tentative D call: TRBD2 (6 bases). Between the trimmed V and J ends, which lost 7 bases and 3 bases, there was a span of 10 bases. The CDR3 totals 13 residues.

This clonotype turned up a few times. The chain has TRBV9 and TRBJ2-1; no clear D. This CDR3 comprises 15 residues. Trimming took off 0 bases at V and 4 bases at J, with 11 bases between the two ends. CDR1 and CDR2 from the germline V gene are SGDLS and YYNGEE. The CDR3 spells CASSVDGSEYNEQFF. Written as DNA, the CDR3 is TGTGCCAGCAGCGTAGACGGGTCGGAATACAATGAGCAGTTCTTC.

This rearrangement joins TRBV5-1 to TRBJ1-1; D gene unclear. The V gene's germline CDR1 is SGHRS and CDR2 YFSETQ. Deletions cut 0 bases from V and 11 bases from J, with 14 bases between. CDR3 length: 13 residues. CDR3 DNA sequence: TGCGCCAGCAGCTTGGATCCCGATTCCGGGGCTTTCTTT. Translation: CASSLDPDSGAFF.

The chain employs TRBV9 and TRBJ2-1, with D perhaps TRBD1 or TRBD2 (5 bases each). With 3 bases removed from V and 2 bases from J, the gap between germline ends came to 15 bases. In germline, CDR1 is SGDLS, CDR2 YYNGEE. This CDR3 region has 16 residues. The CDR3 coding sequence is TGTGCCAGCAGCGCTCAAGGGGACCACGCCTACAATGAGCAGTTCTTC. It yields the protein CASSAQGDHAYNEQFF.

This rearrangement joins TRBV20-1 to TRBJ1-5; a weak D match, TRBD1 (5 bases). Trimming removed 2 bases at V and 0 bases at J, with 11 bases between. The CDR3 totals 15 residues. Germline-derived CDR1 and CDR2 are DFQATT and SNEGSKA (reference sequence). The CDR3 loop is CSARLDKYSNQPQHF. As DNA, the CDR3 is TGCAGTGCTAGATTGGACAAGTATAGCAATCAGCCCCAGCATTTT.

The CDR3 nucleotides are TGTGCCAGCAGCTCTTTACAGATCGGCCAAGAGACCCAGTACTTC. Protein product: CASSSLQIGQETQYF. V and J are TRBV5-4 and TRBJ2-5; D is unresolved. This CDR3 has 15 residues. V was clipped by 3 bases and J by 1 base, with 13 bases between them. Germline loops: CDR1 SGHNT, CDR2 YYREEE (reference sequence).

In this sample, this clonotype turned up a few times. The V gene is TRBV4-1, the J gene TRBJ2-7; D is unclear. Trimming took 1 base from V and 0 from J, leaving 13 bases between them. Germline CDR1 reads MGHRA; CDR2 reads YSYEKL. This CDR3 is 16 amino acids long. The CDR3 protein is CASSQARLGRSYEQYF. CDR3 coding DNA: TGCGCCAGCAGCCAAGCTCGCTTAGGTCGCTCCTACGAGCAGTACTTC.

Many counts were recorded for this clonotype. V is TRBV28 and J is TRBJ1-1; possible D gene TRBD1, 5 bases. The germline CDR1 and CDR2 sequences are MDHEN and SYDVKM. Trimming cost V 7 bases and J 1 base, with 19 bases left between them. The CDR3 sequence is 16 residues long. The CDR3 DNA follows: TGTGCCAGCAACCTAAGGGACTACAGCGAGAACACTGAAGCTTTCTTT. It encodes CASNLRDYSENTEAFF. The variable domain in full, with the rest retrieved from reference TRBV28 and TRBJ1-1, is DVKVTQSSRYLVKRTGEKVFLECVQDMDHENMFWYRQDPGLGLRLIYFSYDVKMKEKGDIPEGYSVSREKKERFSLILESASTNQTSMYLCASNLRDYSENTEAFFGQGTRLTVV.

In this sample, this clonotype turned up many times. The chain links TRBV3-1 to TRBJ2-7; D gene ambiguous. This CDR3 is 14 amino acids long. Germline CDR1 and CDR2: LGHDT and YNNKEL (reference sequence). The germline V and J ends were trimmed by 1 base and 7 bases, with 14 bases remaining between them. CDR3 DNA sequence: TGTGCCAGCAGCCAAGGAGACGGGCTACGGGAGCAGTACTTC. Translated: CASSQGDGLREQYF.

This clonotype was seen many times. V gene TRBV6-1 combines with J gene TRBJ2-7, with D tentatively TRBD1 (6 bases). The germline CDR1 and CDR2 sequences are MNHNS and SASEGT. V was pared by 5 bases and J by 0 bases, with 14 bases between. This CDR3 spans 15 amino acids. In DNA form, the CDR3 reads TGTGCCAGCAGTATACAGGGTGCCGGCTCCTACGAGCAGTACTTC. It yields the protein CASSIQGAGSYEQYF.

This chain connects TRBV4-3 to TRBJ2-3, with 8 bases that match TRBD1. The CDR3 contains 17 residues. Germline V gene lookup returns CDR1 LGHNA and CDR2 YSLEER. V gave up 3 bases and J gave up 2 bases; unmatched junction bases: 10. The CDR3 DNA is TGCGCCAGCAGCCAGGGAGACCGGGACAGGATCACAGATACGCAGTATTTT. It specifies CASSQGDRDRITDTQYF.

The gene calls are TRBV28 and TRBJ2-1; 12 bases are a match to TRBD2. This CDR3 spans 17 amino acids. CDR1 and CDR2 from the germline V gene are MDHEN and SYDVKM. V was clipped by 3 bases and J by 4 bases; unmatched bases: 7. DNA for the CDR3: TGTGCCAGCAGTTTTCCGACTAGCGGGAGTTTGTACAATGAGCAGTTCTTC. It yields the protein CASSFPTSGSLYNEQFF.

There are many counts of this clonotype. CDR3 sequence (DNA): TGTGCCAGCAGCTGGGTGTCCGGCGGGGAGCTGTTTTTT. Amino acids: CASSWVSGGELFF. The genes are TRBV3-1 and TRBJ2-2; D remains ambiguous. The ends were cut back, 5 bases at V and 7 bases at J, with 11 bases in the middle. The germline CDR1 and CDR2 sequences are LGHDT and YNNKEL (reference sequence). The CDR3 contains 13 residues.

This clonotype showed up just a few times. The chain is built from TRBV4-2 and TRBJ2-7; a possible D gene is TRBD2 (6 bases). Germline V gene sequence: CDR1 LGHNA, CDR2 YNFKEQ. CDR3 size: 15 residues. V was cut by 4 bases and J by 1 base, with 14 bases left in between. The CDR3 region has the DNA TGTGCCAGCAGCCCGGTCGGAGGGGCTTCCTACGAGCAGTACTTC. Amino acid sequence: CASSPVGGASYEQYF.

This clonotype was counted a few times. This sequence joins TRBV6-5 and TRBJ1-5; D is unclear. Germline assignment: CDR1 MNHEY and CDR2 SVGAGI. This CDR3 spans 16 amino acids. V shed 0 bases and J shed 2 bases, with 11 bases lying between them. The CDR3 DNA reads as TGTGCCAGCAGTTACTCGACAAGGGTTGGCAATCAGCCCCAGCATTTT. This encodes CASSYSTRVGNQPQHF.

Many counts were recorded for this clonotype. The rearrangement links TRBV6-2 or TRBV6-3 to TRBJ2-7, with 9 bases lining up with TRBD2. Germline lookup yields CDR1 MNHEY and CDR2 SVGEGT. With V trimmed by 2 bases and J by 0 bases, 8 bases remained unmatched. This CDR3 contains 17 residues. CDR3: CASSYPSGTDYSYEQYF. The CDR3 DNA reads TGTGCCAGCAGTTACCCTAGCGGGACAGACTACTCCTACGAGCAGTACTTC.

The chain combines TRBV6-1 with TRBJ2-7; D not resolved. The CDR3 contains 14 residues. The V end was cut by 2 bases, the J end by 3 bases, with 11 bases between. CDR1 is MNHNS, CDR2 SASEGT, per germline. The CDR3 reads CASSEYQGHYEQYF. DNA of the CDR3: TGTGCCAGCAGTGAATATCAAGGCCACTACGAGCAGTACTTC.

This clonotype appeared a few times. CDR3 sequence reads: CASSILGKGYNEQFF. CDR3 bases: TGTGCCAGTAGTATTCTGGGGAAGGGCTACAATGAGCAGTTCTTC. V and J are TRBV19 and TRBJ2-1, with D hard to call. Germline CDR1 reads LNHDA; CDR2 reads SQIVND (reference sequence). This CDR3 is built from 15 residues. Trimming pared 3 bases from V and 3 bases from J, leaving 12 bases between.

This clonotype has only a few counts. The chain joins TRBV6-2 or TRBV6-3 to TRBJ2-3; D uncertain. CDR3 length: 15 residues. CDR1 and CDR2 (germline): MNHEY, SVGEGT. Deletions cut 0 bases from V and 2 bases from J, with 9 bases between. CDR3 protein: CASSYSNSYTDTQYF. The DNA of the CDR3 is TGTGCCAGCAGTTACTCGAATTCATACACAGATACGCAGTATTTT.

In this sample, this clonotype turned up many times. The rearrangement joins TRBV19 to TRBJ1-5; TRBD1 matches at 9 bases. The germline gives CDR1 LNHDA, CDR2 SQIVND (reference sequence). V shed 9 bases and J 6 bases; nucleotides not matched to a gene: 6. This CDR3 has 13 amino acids. The DNA for the CDR3 is TGTGCCAGCACACAGGGGGCCGGTCAGCCCCAGCATTTT. Protein: CASTQGAGQPQHF.

This clonotype was observed many times. The chain links TRBV11-2 to TRBJ2-7; D remains unclear. Per germline, CDR1 SGHAT and CDR2 FQNNGV. V was trimmed by 1 base and J by 5 bases, leaving 12 bases between them. CDR3 length equals 14 residues. The CDR3 coding sequence is TGTGCCAGCAGCTTAGTTTACGGCTCGCACGAGCAGTACTTC. This encodes CASSLVYGSHEQYF. Looking up the rest from reference TRBV11-2 and TRBJ2-7 gives the full variable domain: EAGVAQSPRYKIIEKRQSVAFWCNPISGHATLYWYQQILGQGPKLLIQFQNNGVVDDSQLPKDRFSAERLKGVDSTLKIQPAKLEDSAVYLCASSLVYGSHEQYFGPGTRLTVT.

This clonotype was detected many times. This chain uses TRBV28 with TRBJ1-1; D not certain. Per the germline V gene, CDR1 is MDHEN and CDR2 is SYDVKM. The germline V and J ends were trimmed by 8 bases and 6 bases, with 22 bases remaining between them. This CDR3 contains 15 residues. The CDR3 coding sequence is TGTGCCAGCGACGGGAGGGTCAGTGCTATTGCTGAAGCTTTCTTT. It codes for CASDGRVSAIAEAFF. Full variable domain (outside the CDR3, taken from reference TRBV28 and TRBJ1-1): DVKVTQSSRYLVKRTGEKVFLECVQDMDHENMFWYRQDPGLGLRLIYFSYDVKMKEKGDIPEGYSVSREKKERFSLILESASTNQTSMYLCASDGRVSAIAEAFFGQGTRLTVV.

There are many counts of this clonotype. This chain joins TRBV11-2 and TRBJ2-7; TRBD2 matches at 13 bases. The V and J ends lost 5 bases and 4 bases, in that order; junction bases with no gene match: 5. The germline V gene encodes CDR1 SGHAT and CDR2 FQNNGV. This CDR3 contains 15 residues. This CDR3 is CASSPGTSGKYEQYF. DNA of the CDR3: TGTGCCAGCAGCCCGGGGACTAGCGGGAAGTACGAGCAGTACTTC.

This clonotype was counted many times. The genes are TRBV27 and TRBJ2-3; D may be TRBD1 or TRBD2 (6 bases each). Germline assignment: CDR1 MNHEY and CDR2 SMNVEV (reference sequence). The length of the CDR3 is 14 residues. With 5 bases removed from V and 3 bases from J, the gap between germline ends came to 12 bases. CDR3 sequence: CASSPLGGTDTQYF. In DNA form, the CDR3 reads TGTGCCAGCAGTCCCCTAGGGGGGACAGATACGCAGTATTTT.

This clonotype appeared once. This sequence may be a read error, since a much larger clone differs from it by one base. The chain is built from TRBV6-1 and TRBJ1-4; D possibly corresponds to TRBD1 (5 bases). Trimming stripped 3 bases from V and 3 bases from J, with 17 bases between. CDR1 is MNHNS, CDR2 SASEGT, per germline. There are 17 residues in the CDR3. In DNA, the CDR3 is TGTGCCAGCAGTGATGTGTTATTAGTGGGGGCTAATGAAAAACTGTTTTTT. It specifies CASSDVLLVGANEKLFF.

A remark on this clonotype: A much larger clone is a single base away; this may be a read error. The chain has TRBV7-2 and TRBJ1-4; D might be TRBD1 (6 bases). V gave up 1 base and J gave up 8 bases, with 17 bases separating them. Per germline, CDR1 SGHTA and CDR2 FQGNSA. The CDR3 loop spans 16 amino acids. The DNA for the CDR3 is TGTGCCAGCAGCTTAGAGATTCGGGGGGCTGGCGAAAAACTGTTTTTT. This translates into CASSLEIRGAGEKLFF.